The clone carrying this TCR beta chain was found a few times. The antigen remains undetermined. The germline V gene has CDR1 SNHLY and CDR2 FYNNEI. Trimming removed 5 bases from V and 1 base from J, with 6 bases in between. The CDR3 spans 14 residues. The source of the sample is a study of metastatic and nonmetastatic thyroid tumors. Study information: Repertoire comparison spanned blood and tumor or nodule tissue of malignant and benign thyroid patients.

Thyroid surgery was performed in patients who had received no treatment beforehand. Whole-study results and caveats: The study reportedly found significantly higher TCR beta diversity in malignant thyroid tumors than benign nodules, in blood and tumor.

In the original workflow: A papillary thyroid cancer distant-metastasis classifier was built from CDR3 differences across clinicopathological groups. TCRdb reanalyzed the PCR reads with MiXCR. The V and J calls shown here were made by TCRdb, not taken from the authors' results. The data show 43,000 or so clones, less than 5% seen once. Sequences were obtained from blood. This clonotype was sampled from a female donor with papillary thyroid cancer or a benign thyroid nodule (not recorded which). Some clones in this sample may be carry-over from other donors' samples. This chain connects TRBV2 to TRBJ2-6; D gene ambiguous. CDR3 nucleotide sequence: TGTGCCAGCAGTTCGTCGTCTGGGGCCAACGTCCTGACTTTC. Translated, it gives CASSSSSGANVLTF.